The 9 T cell receptor beta chains listed next were all sequenced from one sample in a study of blood T cell repertoires in COVID-19. Libraries were prepared by immunoSEQ multiplex PCR; TCRdb keeps only in-frame clonotypes and omits some of them. The table has fewer than 200,000 clones, approximately 83% seen once. Sequencing was done on a sample of peripheral blood. These TCRs come from a woman older than 75 with active or convalescent COVID-19.

A note on this clone: Mismatch with germline at one junction end may stem from a read error. The rearrangement links TRBV9 to TRBJ2-5; tentative D call: TRBD1 (5 bases). Germline V gene lookup returns CDR1 SGDLS and CDR2 YYNGEE. CDR3 length: 13 residues. The CDR3 nucleotides are TGTGCCAGCAGCGCCGACAGTCAAGGGACCCAGTACTTC. This encodes CASSADSQGTQYF.

The chain has TRBV3-1 (or the pseudogene TRBV3-2) and TRBJ1-4; no reliable D call. The CDR3 consists of 14 residues. V lost 4 bases and J 7 bases, leaving 13 bases between the germline ends. Germline V gene lookup returns CDR1 LGHDT and CDR2 YNNKEL (reference sequence). In DNA, the CDR3 is TGTGCCAGCAGCCGATCAGGCGCCCTTGAAAAACTGTTTTTT. Its protein is CASSRSGALEKLFF.

CDR3 in DNA: TGTGCCAGCAGTTACGAAGGCTGGGCAGAAGCTTTCTTT. As protein: CASSYEGWAEAFF. This chain connects TRBV6-2 or TRBV6-3 to TRBJ1-1; D is unclear. The CDR3 length is 13 residues. Trimming stripped 2 bases from V and 8 bases from J, with 12 bases between. The V gene's germline CDR1 is MNHEY and CDR2 SVGEGT.

This clone appeared once. J is TRBJ2-3 and V is TRBV9, with 13 bases lining up with TRBD2. Germline V gene data show CDR1 as SGDLS and CDR2 as YYNGEE. The CDR3 is made up of 16 amino acids. V dropped 1 base and J dropped 4; count of bases not matched to a gene: 3. CDR3 amino acids: CASSVTSGGAADTQYF. The CDR3 nucleotides read TGTGCCAGCAGCGTAACTAGCGGGGGGGCCGCAGATACGCAGTATTTT.

The gene calls are TRBV7-2 and TRBJ2-3; 7 bases agree with TRBD1. The trim removed 1 base at V and 5 bases at J, leaving 12 bases unmatched. The CDR3 runs to 17 residues. CDR1 SGHTA and CDR2 FQGNSA come from the germline V gene. The CDR3 region has the DNA TGTGCCAGCAGCTTAGGCCTACAGGGGCCCCTTGGAGATACGCAGTATTTT. Protein product: CASSLGLQGPLGDTQYF.

V and J are TRBV27 and TRBJ2-3; 7 bases match TRBD1. V gave up 4 bases and J gave up 3 bases; unmatched junction bases: 10. The CDR3 loop spans 16 amino acids. The germline gives CDR1 MNHEY, CDR2 SMNVEV (reference sequence). The CDR3 sequence is CASSSVRGWWTDTQYF. CDR3 in DNA: TGTGCCAGCAGTTCAGTCAGGGGGTGGTGGACAGATACGCAGTATTTT.

The rearrangement links TRBV27 to TRBJ2-7; 7 bases fit TRBD1. The CDR3 loop spans 13 amino acids. Unmatched junction bases numbered 4, after V lost 5 bases and J lost 3 bases. From germline, CDR1 is MNHEY and CDR2 SMNVEV (reference sequence). The CDR3 DNA is TGTGCCAGCAGTCCACACAGGGGCTACGAGCAGTACTTC. Translated, it gives CASSPHRGYEQYF.

CDR3 amino acids: CSVRDTVRETQYF. The CDR3 DNA is TGCAGCGTTCGGGACACCGTTAGGGAGACCCAGTACTTC. V usage is TRBV29-1 and J usage is TRBJ2-5; TRBD1 is a possible D gene (6 bases). CDR1 is SQVTM and CDR2 is ANQGSEA in the germline V gene. The V gene lost 5 bases and the J gene lost 5 bases, with 15 bases spanning the gap. The CDR3 contains 13 residues.

CDR3 sequence (DNA): TGTGCCAGCAGTGAAGGGGGGGTAGTGGCCAACGTCCTGACTTTC. As protein: CASSEGGVVANVLTF. The chain is built from TRBV2 and TRBJ2-6; a possible D gene is TRBD2 (6 bases). The CDR3 loop spans 15 amino acids. Trimming removed 1 base at V and 6 bases at J, with 10 bases between. Germline CDR1 SNHLY, CDR2 FYNNEI.